A single sample gave rise to the 27 T cell receptor beta chains below, sequenced in a study of shared clonotypes between healthy human individuals. Clones were sequenced by immunoSEQ multiplex PCR, and TCRdb holds only the in-frame ones, with some missing. The table has 450,000 or so clones, around 77% seen once. Sequencing input: PBMCs. The receptors derive from a woman in her thirties or forties in good health. Some clones in this sample may be carry-over from other donors' samples.

The rearrangement uses TRBV27 and TRBJ1-5, with 8 nucleotides matching TRBD1. The CDR3 contains 16 residues. J was trimmed by 2 bases and V by 10 bases; bases with no gene match: 13. Germline CDR1 reads MNHEY; CDR2 reads SMNVEV (reference sequence). The CDR3, as DNA: TGTGCCACCGGACAGGGAGGCGCGGGTGGCAATCAGCCCCAGCATTTT. Its protein is CATGQGGAGGNQPQHF.

This clone was observed a single time. This chain's CDR3 is CASSQALAGVTHEQFF. CDR3 in DNA: TGCGCCAGCAGCCAAGCGCTAGCGGGGGTGACGCATGAGCAGTTCTTC. V and J are TRBV4-1 and TRBJ2-1, with 10 positions matching TRBD2. Germline V lookup: CDR1 MGHRA, CDR2 YSYEKL. The CDR3 covers 16 residues. Trimming took 1 base from V and 8 from J; bases not matched to a gene: 8.

The chain joins TRBV7-9 to TRBJ2-1, with D unclear. The germline V gene has CDR1 SEHNR and CDR2 FQNEAQ (reference sequence). Trimming shortened V by 5 bases and J by 0 bases, and 11 bases separated the two germline ends. This CDR3 has 15 residues. The CDR3 loop is CASSRKNFSYNEQFF. CDR3 DNA sequence: TGTGCCAGCAGCCGAAAGAATTTCTCCTACAATGAGCAGTTCTTC.

The V and J genes are TRBV27 and TRBJ2-3; 12 bases map to TRBD1. Germline-derived CDR1 and CDR2 are MNHEY and SMNVEV (reference sequence). The CDR3 length is 17 residues. The V segment lost 4 bases and the J segment 4 bases; nucleotides outside the gene matches: 9. CDR3 in amino acids: CASSWGKGQGAADTQYF. As DNA, the CDR3 is TGTGCCAGCAGTTGGGGGAAGGGACAGGGGGCCGCAGATACGCAGTATTTT.

Note on this clone: Germline is not matched at one junction end, which may reflect a read error. The CDR3 loop is CAGSLGGANTGELFF. The CDR3 coding sequence is TGCGCCGGCAGCTTAGGCGGGGCTAACACCGGGGAGCTGTTTTTT. This rearrangement joins TRBV5-1 to TRBJ2-2; a weak D match, TRBD2 (6 bases). The CDR3 is 15 residues long. From germline, CDR1 is SGHRS and CDR2 YFSETQ.

The chain has TRBV5-1 and TRBJ2-3; 11 bases match TRBD1. The CDR3 has 16 residues. V trimming: 0 bases; J trimming: 5 bases; junction bases outside the gene matches: 5. Germline V gene sequence: CDR1 SGHRS, CDR2 YFSETQ. CDR3 residues: CASSLADRGQIDTQYF. The DNA of the CDR3 is TGCGCCAGCAGCTTGGCGGACAGGGGGCAGATAGATACGCAGTATTTT.

The gene calls are TRBV27 and TRBJ2-5, with 12 bases aligning to TRBD2. Germline V gives CDR1 MNHEY, CDR2 SMNVEV (reference sequence). Losses at the gene ends were 4 bases for V and 5 bases for J; bases not matched to a gene: 14. The CDR3 contains 18 residues. This chain's CDR3 is CASSSIWTSGIPAETQYF. The CDR3 nucleotides read TGTGCCAGCAGTTCGATTTGGACTAGCGGGATCCCGGCGGAGACCCAGTACTTC.

V gene TRBV28 combines with J gene TRBJ1-2; D unresolved. This CDR3 has 10 residues. V lost 9 bases and J 4 bases, leaving 6 bases between the germline ends. The V gene's germline CDR1 is MDHEN and CDR2 SYDVKM. CDR3 residues: CASKGYGYTF. The CDR3 bases are TGTGCCAGTAAAGGCTATGGCTACACCTTC.

The chain joins TRBV9 to TRBJ2-3, with D unclear. Germline V gene data show CDR1 as SGDLS and CDR2 as YYNGEE. Trimming shortened V by 0 bases and J by 6 bases, and 5 bases separated the two germline ends. The CDR3 is made up of 12 amino acids. The CDR3 here is CASSVVWDTQYF. In nucleotides, the CDR3 is TGTGCCAGCAGCGTAGTTTGGGATACGCAGTATTTT.

This clone is a singleton in its sample. The rearrangement joins TRBV27 to TRBJ2-7, with D tentatively TRBD1 (5 bases). Germline V gene lookup returns CDR1 MNHEY and CDR2 SMNVEV (reference sequence). V lost 8 bases and J lost 5, with 22 bases in between. The CDR3 has 15 residues. The CDR3 DNA follows: TGTGCCAGCTGCCGCCAGGGTTACCAAGGGGACGAGCAGTACTTC. This translates into CASCRQGYQGDEQYF.

This clone was recorded a few times. This chain connects TRBV7-2 to TRBJ1-5; 7 bases fit TRBD1. The J segment lost 0 bases and the V segment lost 5 bases, leaving 4 bases of the junction unmatched. CDR3 length: 15 amino acids. Germline loops: CDR1 SGHTA, CDR2 FQGNSA. CDR3 region: CASSVTGTSNQPQHF. Written as DNA, the CDR3 is TGTGCCAGCAGCGTGACAGGGACTAGCAATCAGCCCCAGCATTTT. The complete variable domain, with remaining parts taken from reference TRBV7-2 and TRBJ1-5, reads GAGVSQSPSNKVTEKGKDVELRCDPISGHTALYWYRQSLGQGLEFLIYFQGNSAPDKSGLPSDRFSAERTGGSVSTLTIQRTQQEDSAVYLCASSVTGTSNQPQHFGDGTRLSIL.

Of note for this clone: A read error likely explains this, since a far larger clone differs by one base. The rearrangement links TRBV28 to TRBJ2-7, with TRBD2 matching over 7 bases. Germline assignment: CDR1 MDHEN and CDR2 SYDVKM. There are 18 residues in the CDR3. V was clipped by 2 bases and J by 2 bases; unmatched bases: 15. CDR3 in DNA: TGTGCCAGCAGTTTAAGCGGGGCTTTCACATTTAACACCTACGAGCAGTACTTC. Amino acid sequence: CASSLSGAFTFNTYEQYF.

This chain uses TRBV19 with TRBJ1-5; D gene ambiguous. CDR1 LNHDA and CDR2 SQIVND come from the germline V gene (reference sequence). The V gene lost 3 bases and the J gene lost 6 bases, with 12 bases spanning the gap. The CDR3 has 14 residues. The CDR3 DNA sequence: TGTGCCAGTAGTATTGGGTGGGCAGTTCAGCCCCAGCATTTT. Translation: CASSIGWAVQPQHF.

The genes are TRBV9 and TRBJ2-7; 8 positions match TRBD2. Germline CDR1 is SGDLS and CDR2 is YYNGEE. The CDR3 runs to 16 residues. The V gene end was trimmed by 1 base and the J gene end by 7 bases; junction bases not matched to a gene: 13. The DNA of the CDR3 is TGTGCCAGCAGCGTATCCAGCGGGAGCAGGTTAAGAGAGCAGTACTTC. This sequence encodes CASSVSSGSRLREQYF.

The chain uses TRBV5-1 and TRBJ2-7; D is possibly TRBD2 (6 bases). Trimming shortened V by 7 bases and J by 6 bases, and 14 bases separated the two germline ends. The germline V gene has CDR1 SGHRS and CDR2 YFSETQ. The CDR3 has 12 amino acids. As DNA, the CDR3 is TGCGCCAGCTCCGGTATGGGGGGCGAGCAGTACTTC. Translated, it gives CASSGMGGEQYF.

The rearrangement links TRBV4-1 to TRBJ1-5; TRBD1 aligns across 8 bases. The CDR3 loop spans 15 amino acids. Per germline, CDR1 MGHRA and CDR2 YSYEKL. Germline trimming cut 4 bases from V and 4 bases from J; bases unmatched to any gene: 6. The CDR3 region has the DNA TGCGCCAGCAGCCCTCGGACAGGGCAGAATCAGCCCCAGCATTTT. Its protein product is CASSPRTGQNQPQHF.

On this clone itself: With only one base between it and a far larger clone, this is likely a read error. The sample carries other DNA sequences with the same CDR3. The J gene is TRBJ1-5, the V gene TRBV11-2; D gene uncertain. The V gene lost 4 bases and the J gene lost 3 bases, with 7 bases spanning the gap. The CDR3 has 13 amino acids. Germline V gene lookup returns CDR1 SGHAT and CDR2 FQNNGV. CDR3 DNA sequence: TGTGCCAGCAGCTCGGATCTCAATCAGCCCCAGCATTTT. Translating it yields CASSSDLNQPQHF.

V and J are TRBV5-1 and TRBJ2-7; the match to TRBD2 covers 14 bases. The CDR3 sequence is 17 residues long. Trimming at V came to 0 bases and at J to 1 base, leaving 3 bases not matched to a gene. Germline CDR1 and CDR2: SGHRS and YFSETQ. CDR3 coding DNA: TGCGCCAGCAGCTTGGGACTAGCGGGAGGGCCGTCCTACGAGCAGTACTTC. Its protein is CASSLGLAGGPSYEQYF.

The chain links TRBV7-3 to TRBJ2-6; D not certain. CDR3 length: 16 amino acids. The V and J ends lost 2 bases and 0 bases respectively, with 8 bases between them. Germline CDR1 is SGHTA and CDR2 is FQGTGA. The CDR3 coding sequence is TGTGCCAGCAGCTTAGCGCCTTCCTCTGGGGCCAACGTCCTGACTTTC. Protein sequence: CASSLAPSSGANVLTF.

The chain employs TRBV23-1 and TRBJ1-2; D remains ambiguous. TRBV23-1 is treated as an ORF (open reading frame) with a function not yet certain. The ends were cut back, 4 bases at V and 7 bases at J, with 10 bases in the middle. This CDR3 is 12 amino acids long. The CDR3 nucleotides read TGCGCCAGCAGTCTACGATGGGTTGGCTACACCTTC. It is translated as CASSLRWVGYTF.

The chain employs TRBV29-1 and TRBJ2-3; D perhaps matches TRBD1 (6 bases). V was shortened by 6 bases and J by 5 bases, with 15 bases between the two germline ends. The CDR3 contains 13 residues. CDR1 is SQVTM and CDR2 is ANQGSEA in the germline V gene. The CDR3 here is CSVPGPRGDTQYF. CDR3 DNA sequence: TGCAGCGTACCGGGTCCCAGGGGAGATACGCAGTATTTT.

The chain is built from TRBV9 and TRBJ2-7; D perhaps matches TRBD2 (6 bases). Trimming removed 4 bases from V and 2 bases from J, with 13 bases in between. CDR3 length: 14 residues. The V gene's germline CDR1 is SGDLS and CDR2 YYNGEE. The CDR3 loop reads CASSPGAGTYEQYF. The CDR3 DNA sequence: TGTGCCAGCAGCCCCGGGGCGGGGACCTACGAGCAGTACTTC.

The rearrangement links TRBV19 to TRBJ1-4, with a possible D match to TRBD1 (6 bases). Germline V gene lookup returns CDR1 LNHDA and CDR2 SQIVND (reference sequence). This CDR3 comprises 14 residues. V lost 9 bases and J lost 5, with 16 bases in between. The CDR3 here is CASGPGHINEKLFF. CDR3 in DNA: TGTGCCAGCGGACCGGGACACATAAATGAAAAACTGTTTTTT. Combining the CDR3 with reference TRBV19 and TRBJ1-4 gives the whole variable domain DGGITQSPKYLFRKEGQNVTLSCEQNLNHDAMYWYRQDPGQGLRLIYYSQIVNDFQKGDIAEGYSVSREKKESFPLTVTSAQKNPTAFYLCASGPGHINEKLFFGSGTQLSVL.

This chain uses TRBV6-1 with TRBJ2-1, with 7 bases fitting TRBD2. The junction had 4 bases not matched to a gene; V was cut back by 1 base and J by 4 bases. This CDR3 is built from 15 residues. Per germline, CDR1 MNHNS and CDR2 SASEGT. The CDR3 sequence is CASSEGFSGYNEQFF. CDR3 DNA: TGTGCCAGCAGTGAAGGGTTTAGCGGGTACAATGAGCAGTTCTTC.

This clone was observed a handful of times. V and J are TRBV25-1 and TRBJ2-7; D is unclear. The CDR3 spans 12 residues. Trimming removed 6 bases from V and 4 bases from J, with 10 bases in between. Germline V gene lookup returns CDR1 MGHDK and CDR2 SYGVNS. CDR3 sequence (DNA): TGTGCCAGCAGGTCCCCCTCGTACGAGCAGTACTTC. It specifies CASRSPSYEQYF.

This chain connects TRBV6-5 to TRBJ1-1, with D hard to call. The CDR3 extends over 14 amino acids. The germline CDR1 and CDR2 sequences are MNHEY and SVGAGI. Trimming pared 6 bases from V and 2 bases from J, leaving 13 bases between. The DNA for the CDR3 is TGTGCCAGCAGACGGGGAAATGAAAACACTGAAGCTTTCTTT. Translated, it gives CASRRGNENTEAFF.

V usage is TRBV10-1 and J usage is TRBJ2-3, with 12 bases aligning to TRBD1. Trimming at V came to 6 bases and at J to 1 base, leaving 5 bases not matched to a gene. From germline, CDR1 is WNHNN and CDR2 SYGVQD (reference sequence). The CDR3 spans 16 residues. The CDR3 is CASSVGTGGGTDTQYF. For the CDR3, the DNA is TGCGCCAGCAGCGTTGGGACAGGGGGCGGCACAGATACGCAGTATTTT.